This TCR beta chain stems from a study of blood T cells in healthy people across ages. Every participating donor contributed about 10 milliliters of peripheral blood through a draw. Each sample had at least 6 million PBMCs isolated. Study outcomes and limitations: Estimated diversity, derived from one million T cells, was regarded as an underestimate.

Germline CDR1 and CDR2: SGHRS and YFSETQ. CDR3 length: 18 residues. Trimming cost V 4 bases and J 0 bases; bases outside gene matches: 15. A remark on this clonotype: The antigen is unknown.

A second roughly 6 to 11 cycle PCR used barcoded and J-beta primers. Through a template-switch adaptor with 12 random nucleotides, each cDNA molecule received a tag. One entry per CDR3 protein results from TCRdb running MiXCR on the 5' RACE reads. Among approximately 2,000,000 distinct CDR3 sequences, more than 35% were seen once, and the ten largest hold 23%. The rearrangement links TRBV5-1 to TRBJ1-2; TRBD1 aligns across 7 bases. The sample was blood. The clonotype comes from a human donor in good health. CDR3 DNA sequence: TGCGCCAGCAGCCCCACAGGGGAACCACAACCTTCTAACTATGGCTACACCTTC. Residues: CASSPTGEPQPSNYGYTF.